Each of the 8 T cell receptor beta chains below was sequenced from the same sample in a study of OX40 agonist ivuxolimab in advanced cancers. Generated by immunoSEQ multiplex PCR, the TCRdb table keeps only in-frame clones and is missing some. The data show about 23,000 clones, approximately 77% seen once. Sequencing was performed on CD4+ or CD8+ T cells sorted from blood, taken in a trial of the OX40 agonist ivuxolimab. These receptors were collected from an adult with an advanced solid tumor such as melanoma, head and neck, liver or kidney cancer.

The chain combines TRBV18 with TRBJ2-7; the match to TRBD1 covers 9 bases. Looked up from germline, CDR1 is KGHSH and CDR2 is LQKENI. CDR3 size: 12 residues. Losses at the gene ends were 3 bases for V and 12 bases for J; bases not matched to a gene: 6. This CDR3 reads CASSPGQGSSYF. The CDR3 nucleotides are TGTGCCAGCTCACCTGGACAGGGGTCGTCGTACTTC.

The chain recombines TRBV19 with TRBJ1-3, with D perhaps TRBD1 (5 bases). Trimming removed 3 bases from V and 4 bases from J, with 10 bases in between. This CDR3 is built from 14 residues. Per the germline V gene, CDR1 is LNHDA and CDR2 is SQIVND (reference sequence). CDR3 loop: CASSMRGAGNTIYF. DNA for the CDR3: TGTGCCAGTAGTATGAGGGGTGCCGGAAACACCATATATTTT.

The chain links TRBV5-1 to TRBJ2-1, with D hard to call. The CDR3 runs to 14 residues. Trimming removed 0 bases at V and 5 bases at J, with 9 bases between. CDR1 and CDR2 from the germline V gene are SGHRS and YFSETQ. The chain's CDR3 is CASSLGFGDNEQFF. CDR3 nucleotide sequence: TGCGCCAGCAGCTTGGGATTTGGGGACAATGAGCAGTTCTTC. Using reference TRBV5-1 and TRBJ2-1 for the parts outside the CDR3, the full variable domain is KAGVTQTPRYLIKTRGQQVTLSCSPISGHRSVSWYQQTPGQGLQFLFEYFSETQRNKGNFPGRFSGRQFSNSRSEMNVSTLELGDSALYLCASSLGFGDNEQFFGPGTRLTVL.

The rearrangement uses TRBV19 and TRBJ1-2; 7 positions agree with TRBD1. Germline V gene data show CDR1 as LNHDA and CDR2 as SQIVND (reference sequence). V gave up 10 bases and J gave up 11 bases; unmatched junction bases: 13. This CDR3 is 12 amino acids long. Here the CDR3 DNA reads TGTGCCACCTCGCGTGGACAGGTTGGTTACACCTTC. This gives the protein CATSRGQVGYTF.

The J gene is TRBJ2-7, the V gene TRBV2; tentatively, D is TRBD1 or TRBD2 (5 bases each). V gave up 7 bases and J gave up 3 bases, with 16 bases separating them. CDR1 is SNHLY, CDR2 FYNNEI, per germline. This CDR3 comprises 14 residues. CDR3 sequence: CASISGPGGYEQYF. CDR3 bases: TGTGCCAGCATCTCGGGACCGGGTGGCTACGAGCAGTACTTC.

This sequence joins TRBV7-3 and TRBJ2-1; TRBD2 agrees at 8 bases. This CDR3 has 18 amino acids. Losses at the gene ends were 5 bases for V and 9 bases for J; bases not matched to a gene: 21. Germline loops: CDR1 SGHTA, CDR2 FQGTGA. The CDR3 sequence: CASSPNPGGLAGIGEQFF. In nucleotides, the CDR3 is TGTGCCAGCAGCCCAAACCCCGGGGGGCTAGCGGGTATCGGTGAGCAGTTCTTC.

The chain couples TRBV5-4 to TRBJ1-2; D gene unclear. V was cut by 0 bases and J by 1 base, with 4 bases left in between. Germline loops: CDR1 SGHNT, CDR2 YYREEE (reference sequence). The CDR3 runs 13 residues. The CDR3 protein is CASSLEDNYGYTF. The DNA for the CDR3 is TGTGCCAGCAGCTTGGAAGATAACTATGGCTACACCTTC.

The chain employs TRBV21-1 and TRBJ1-1. TRBV21-1 constitutes a pseudogene. This CDR3 has 16 amino acids. CDR3 sequence reads: CASSPKRAAMNTEAFF. In DNA, the CDR3 is TGTGCCAGCAGCCCAAAGCGGGCAGCCATGAACACTGAAGCTTTCTTT.